A single sample gave rise to the 2 T cell receptor beta chains below, sequenced in a study of blood T cell repertoires in COVID-19. The protocol was immunoSEQ multiplex PCR, while the TCRdb copy is restricted to in-frame clones and leaves out a portion. The sample yields over 150,000 clones, about 90% seen once. The sample consisted of PBMCs or T cells enriched from blood (not recorded which). The receptors were sampled from a woman aged 45-59 years who had recovered from COVID-19.

The V gene is TRBV7-9, the J gene TRBJ2-1; D is perhaps TRBD2 (6 bases). CDR3 length: 14 amino acids. V was cut by 6 bases and J by 1 base, with 10 bases left in between. CDR1 is SEHNR and CDR2 is FQNEAQ in the germline V gene (reference sequence). CDR3 in DNA: TGTGCCAGCAGGCAGGCGGGATCCTACAATGAGCAGTTCTTC. Translated: CASRQAGSYNEQFF.

This rearrangement joins TRBV5-1 to TRBJ2-3; 11 nucleotides line up with TRBD1. The CDR3 spans 16 residues. Germline V gene data show CDR1 as SGHRS and CDR2 as YFSETQ. V lost 4 bases and J lost 3; bases outside the gene matches: 7. The CDR3 DNA is TGCGCCAGCAGCGAGACGGGACAGGGGGGAACAGATACGCAGTATTTT. Protein product: CASSETGQGGTDTQYF. Full variable domain (missing parts from reference TRBV5-1 and TRBJ2-3): KAGVTQTPRYLIKTRGQQVTLSCSPISGHRSVSWYQQTPGQGLQFLFEYFSETQRNKGNFPGRFSGRQFSNSRSEMNVSTLELGDSALYLCASSETGQGGTDTQYFGPGTRLTVL.